Following are 20 T cell receptor beta chains from one sample sequenced in a study of long-term antiretroviral therapy in people with HIV. An immunoSEQ assay, version v3.0, was performed at survey level. TCRdb's table, derived via immunoSEQ multiplex PCR, lists solely in-frame clones and lacks some. The repertoire holds 30,000 to 45,000 clones, less than 85% seen once, with 4.5% to 6% in the top ten. The specimen comprised unsorted PBMCs, sampled 3.4 years after starting antiretroviral therapy. The receptors originated from a man aged 25-45 years with HIV.

V gene TRBV5-4 combines with J gene TRBJ2-1; 9 nucleotides match TRBD1. Per germline, CDR1 SGHNT and CDR2 YYREEE (reference sequence). Trimming at V came to 9 bases and at J to 6 bases, leaving 13 bases not matched to a gene. This CDR3 is 15 amino acids long. The CDR3 DNA sequence: TGTGCCACTGAAAACAGGGGGCGCGGGGGCAATGAGCAGTTCTTC. Its translation is CATENRGRGGNEQFF.

The V gene is TRBV28, the J gene TRBJ2-7, with a possible D match to TRBD2 (7 bases). The V gene lost 5 bases and the J gene lost 3 bases, with 14 bases spanning the gap. CDR3 length: 14 amino acids. Germline-derived CDR1 and CDR2 are MDHEN and SYDVKM. The CDR3 region is CASSQGGGGYEQYF. Here the CDR3 DNA reads TGTGCCAGCAGTCAAGGGGGAGGGGGCTACGAGCAGTACTTC.

CDR3 residues: CASSGGQSTDTQYF. DNA of the CDR3: TGTGCCAGCAGCGGGGGACAGAGCACAGATACGCAGTATTTT. The chain joins TRBV7-2 to TRBJ2-3; 7 bases fit TRBD1. With V trimmed by 5 bases and J by 0 bases, 2 bases remained unmatched. The CDR3 totals 14 residues. CDR1 and CDR2 from the germline V gene are SGHTA and FQGNSA.

This chain links TRBV6-6 with TRBJ1-5, with 12 positions matching TRBD1. V trimming: 5 bases; J trimming: 4 bases; junction bases outside the gene matches: 6. Per germline, CDR1 MNHNY and CDR2 SVGAGI (reference sequence). The CDR3 totals 16 residues. This CDR3 is CASSRDRGQGNQPQHF. The CDR3 region has the DNA TGTGCCAGCAGTCGGGACAGGGGGCAAGGGAATCAGCCCCAGCATTTT.

This clone has just a few counts. The chain combines TRBV29-1 with TRBJ1-3; perhaps TRBD1 as D (6 bases). The CDR3 extends over 13 amino acids. CDR1 SQVTM and CDR2 ANQGSEA come from the germline V gene. Trimming took 6 bases from V and 5 from J, leaving 14 bases between them. The CDR3 nucleotides read TGCAGCGTAATCGTGGGGGGCCGAAACACCATATATTTT. This gives the protein CSVIVGGRNTIYF.

The V and J genes are TRBV5-6 and TRBJ2-2; D perhaps matches TRBD2 (5 bases). Trimming pared 0 bases from V and 7 bases from J, leaving 10 bases between. CDR3 length: 14 amino acids. The V gene's germline CDR1 is SGHDT and CDR2 YYEEEE. The CDR3 DNA is TGTGCCAGCAGCTTGGTCGGGGTTAACGGGGAGCTGTTTTTT. Amino acid sequence: CASSLVGVNGELFF.

This chain joins TRBV27 and TRBJ2-1; 9 positions match TRBD1. The V and J ends lost 7 bases and 4 bases, in that order; junction bases with no gene match: 8. Germline V gene sequence: CDR1 MNHEY, CDR2 SMNVEV (reference sequence). The CDR3 loop spans 15 amino acids. In nucleotides, the CDR3 is TGTGCCAGCACCTTGGGGACAGGGCCTTACAATGAGCAGTTCTTC. Translating gives CASTLGTGPYNEQFF.

This clone was seen just once. The rearrangement links TRBV28 to TRBJ1-4; TRBD1 might be the D (6 bases). Per germline, CDR1 MDHEN and CDR2 SYDVKM. The V and J ends lost 2 bases and 8 bases respectively, with 15 bases between them. The CDR3 has 15 amino acids. CDR3 sequence reads: CASSLAQGGGEKLFF. For the CDR3, the DNA is TGTGCCAGCAGTTTAGCGCAGGGAGGGGGAGAAAAACTGTTTTTT.

The chain couples TRBV5-4 to TRBJ2-7; D not certain. This CDR3 spans 13 amino acids. CDR1 is SGHNT, CDR2 YYREEE, per germline (reference sequence). V dropped 1 base and J dropped 2 bases, with 7 bases sitting between them. The CDR3 DNA follows: TGTGCCAGCAGCTTGTGGCAGACCTACGAGCAGTACTTC. As protein: CASSLWQTYEQYF. The whole variable domain, remainder taken from reference TRBV5-4 and TRBJ2-7, is ETGVTQSPTHLIKTRGQQVTLRCSSQSGHNTVSWYQQALGQGPQFIFQYYREEENGRGNFPPRFSGLQFPNYSSELNVNALELDDSALYLCASSLWQTYEQYFGPGTRLTVT.

The count of this clone is one. The chain uses TRBV28 and TRBJ2-1; weak D call: TRBD1 (6 bases). The CDR3 has 15 amino acids. The V gene lost 5 bases and the J gene lost 5 bases, with 16 bases spanning the gap. Germline assignment: CDR1 MDHEN and CDR2 SYDVKM. The CDR3 spells CASSVSGTQNNEQFF. The DNA of the CDR3 is TGTGCCAGCAGTGTTTCCGGGACACAAAACAATGAGCAGTTCTTC.

This rearrangement joins TRBV7-9 to TRBJ2-7; no clear D gene. Germline CDR1 and CDR2: SEHNR and FQNEAQ (reference sequence). Trimming cost V 6 bases and J 6 bases, with 18 bases left between them. The CDR3 sequence is 14 residues long. Here the CDR3 reads CASSSLGIRGEQYF. CDR3 bases: TGTGCCAGCAGTTCTTTGGGAATAAGAGGCGAGCAGTACTTC.

CDR3 sequence: CASSQQGNTEAFF. In DNA, the CDR3 is TGTGCCAGCAGTCAGCAGGGGAACACTGAAGCTTTCTTT. The V call is TRBV11-2, the J call TRBJ1-1, with D possibly TRBD1 on 5 matching bases. Germline CDR1 is SGHAT and CDR2 is FQNNGV. The CDR3 is 13 residues long. V was clipped by 6 bases and J by 1 base, with 9 bases between them.

The V call is TRBV14, the J call TRBJ1-3; D is unresolved. Deletions cut 4 bases from V and 0 bases from J, with 7 bases between. CDR3 length: 14 residues. Germline V CDR1 and CDR2: SGHDN, FVKESK. CDR3 amino acids: CASSLSGSGNTIYF. The CDR3 region has the DNA TGTGCCAGCAGCCTCTCAGGCTCTGGAAACACCATATATTTT.

This clone was seen a single time. This chain links TRBV19 with TRBJ1-1, with D unresolved. The CDR3 is 14 residues long. V lost 6 bases, J lost 1 base, and 12 bases lay in between. CDR1 and CDR2 (germline): LNHDA, SQIVND (reference sequence). Written as DNA, the CDR3 is TGTGCCAGTAGAGGTTCGCTGCGGAACACTGAAGCTTTCTTT. Translated: CASRGSLRNTEAFF.

V is TRBV7-2 and J is TRBJ1-2; D is possibly TRBD1 (5 bases). V gave up 0 bases and J gave up 0 bases, with 5 bases separating them. Germline-derived CDR1 and CDR2 are SGHTA and FQGNSA. The CDR3 consists of 14 residues. The CDR3 DNA reads TGTGCCAGCAGCTTAGCGACAGCTAACTATGGCTACACCTTC. This sequence encodes CASSLATANYGYTF.

CDR3 bases: TGTGCCAGCAGCCCCCGGGCCTGGAACACTGAAGCTTTCTTT. It codes for CASSPRAWNTEAFF. The chain uses TRBV9 and TRBJ1-1, with D unresolved. The germline V and J ends were trimmed by 4 bases and 1 base, with 11 bases remaining between them. The CDR3 spans 14 residues. Germline assignment: CDR1 SGDLS and CDR2 YYNGEE. The full variable domain, with the rest looked up from reference TRBV9 and TRBJ1-1, is DSGVTQTPKHLITATGQRVTLRCSPRSGDLSVYWYQQSLDQGLQFLIQYYNGEERAKGNILERFSAQQFPDLHSELNLSSLELGDSALYFCASSPRAWNTEAFFGQGTRLTVV.

CDR3 in amino acids: CSARVLDTQYF. CDR3 bases: TGCAGTGCTAGAGTCCTCGATACGCAGTATTTT. This chain connects TRBV20-1 to TRBJ2-3; D is undetermined. Germline-derived CDR1 and CDR2 are DFQATT and SNEGSKA (reference sequence). This CDR3 comprises 11 residues. Trimming removed 1 base from V and 6 bases from J, with 5 bases in between.

This chain connects TRBV28 to TRBJ1-2; 7 bases are shared with TRBD1. CDR3 length: 17 residues. Per germline, CDR1 MDHEN and CDR2 SYDVKM. Trimming at V came to 6 bases and at J to 6 bases, leaving 19 bases not matched to a gene. CDR3 residues: CASSPHEPRTGSDGYTF. In nucleotides, the CDR3 is TGTGCCAGCAGCCCACACGAACCGAGGACAGGCTCAGATGGCTACACCTTC.

J is TRBJ1-4 and V is TRBV18; TRBD1 is a possible D gene (5 bases). This CDR3 has 14 amino acids. Trimming pared 5 bases from V and 0 bases from J, leaving 7 bases between. Germline V gene data show CDR1 as KGHSH and CDR2 as LQKENI. CDR3 residues: CASSGTATNEKLFF. The CDR3 nucleotides read TGTGCCAGCTCAGGGACGGCAACTAATGAAAAACTGTTTTTT.

This chain's CDR3 is CAISLTGNNEQFF. CDR3 nucleotide sequence: TGTGCCATATCCTTGACAGGTAACAATGAGCAGTTCTTC. J is TRBJ2-1 and V is TRBV10-3; D might be TRBD1 (6 bases). Germline V CDR1 and CDR2: ENHRY, SYGVKD. Trimming stripped 9 bases from V and 5 bases from J, with 14 bases between. The CDR3 is made up of 13 amino acids.